This T cell receptor beta chain was captured by sequencing in a study of cytomegalovirus exposure and HLA in healthy donors. 60 Vbeta and 13 Jbeta primers were used in PCR. Per the original methods: Later reanalysis found 75 million to 100 million unique TCR beta chains, about 10 million of them shared. The method was immunoSEQ multiplex PCR; TCRdb's version includes in-frame clones alone and lacks a portion of them. The D gene and trimming were derived from the DNA, and the V and J assignments and clone size from that table. The sample lists 45,000 to 60,000 clones, approximately 68% occurring once. As for this clone: What it binds is unknown.

At the time of sampling, donors were nominally healthy, though unrecorded immune exposures were likely. Germline lookup yields CDR1 MDHEN and CDR2 SYDVKM. The CDR3 contains 12 residues. V lost 5 bases and J 8 bases, leaving 10 bases between the germline ends. General study points: As a later analysis revealed, most CMV-associated TCR beta chains appeared HLA-restricted.

The sample consisted of PBMCs. This rearrangement joins TRBV28 to TRBJ2-1; possibly TRBD2 for D (6 bases). This sequence originates from a man under 40 in good health and CMV-seronegative. In nucleotides, the CDR3 is TGTGCCAGCAGTCCCACTAGCTATGAGCAGTTCTTC. This gives the protein CASSPTSYEQFF.